The T cell receptor beta chain under discussion was sequenced for a study of response to subunit inactivated influenza vaccine. The CDR3 loop spans 17 amino acids. Germline CDR1 is MGHDK and CDR2 is SYGVNS. The trim removed 3 bases at V and 4 bases at J, leaving 8 bases unmatched. This clonotype came up once. Its cognate antigen is unknown. Findings and limits, study-wide: The authors offered the suggestion that each seasonal influenza vaccination recruits few new T cells.

TCRdb ran MiXCR on the RT-PCR reads and lists one entry per CDR3 protein. Altogether approximately 500,000 distinct CDR3 sequences are present, roughly 15% being singletons, with the ten largest covering approximately 10%. This sequence joins TRBV25-1 and TRBJ2-3; 12 bases agree with TRBD2. This specimen was PBMCs from blood, taken 11 to 12 days after vaccination. This sequence originates from a man aged 45-65 years who received an inactivated influenza vaccine. The chain's CDR3 is CASSDHPSGRASDTQYF. The CDR3 coding sequence is TGTGCCAGCAGTGATCATCCTAGCGGGAGGGCATCAGATACGCAGTATTTT.